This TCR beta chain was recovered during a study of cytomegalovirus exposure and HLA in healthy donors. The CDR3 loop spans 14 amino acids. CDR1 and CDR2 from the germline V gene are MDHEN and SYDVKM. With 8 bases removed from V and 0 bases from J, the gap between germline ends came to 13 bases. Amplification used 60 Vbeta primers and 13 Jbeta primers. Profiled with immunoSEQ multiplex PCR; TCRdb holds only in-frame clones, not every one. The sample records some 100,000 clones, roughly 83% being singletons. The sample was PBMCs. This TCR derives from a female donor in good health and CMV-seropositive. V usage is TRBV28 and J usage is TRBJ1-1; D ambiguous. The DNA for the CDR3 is TGTGCCAGCGCCTTCCCACTTTTGAACACTGAAGCTTTCTTT. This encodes CASAFPLLNTEAFF.